Sequencing of this TCR beta chain was carried out in a study of blood T cells in healthy people across ages (dated by TCRdb to the mid-2010s). About the investigation overall: In model experiments, roughly one uniquely barcoded TCR beta cDNA molecule per two T cells was captured by template switching. To avoid experimental bias, donors of different ages were spread randomly across the sequencing lanes. Two additional independent replicas of 1 million unique cDNA reads from the same blood draw were analyzed for two donors (one aged 18 to 29 and one aged 80 or older). Age-related changes in TCR beta repertoire diversity were measured in the study by deep sequencing normalized with unique cDNA molecular identifiers. The donors were split into four age groups: young (average around 17 years), middle-aged (around 37), aged (more than 60) and long-lived (more than 80).

Library preparation was by 5' RACE. The instrument given in TCRdb is Illumina HiSeq 2500. A second roughly 6 to 12 cycle PCR used a sample-barcoded 5' primer and a J-beta primer mix. A unique molecular identifier was introduced onto each TCR beta cDNA molecule by a template-switch 5' adaptor carrying 12 random nucleotides. Each sample yielded at least 2.5 million CDR3-containing paired-end reads. The Mint cDNA synthesis kit, primed by a TRBC-specific oligonucleotide, was used to synthesize first-strand cDNA from all RNA. After uracil-DNA glycosylase treatment, a first 18-cycle PCR used universal primers M1SS and BC2_uni_R on all cDNA. The study's own analysis went as follows. Each sample was normalized by randomly selecting 1 million high-quality reads, each carrying a distinct molecular identifier. Reads sharing molecular identifiers were discarded rather than binned into consensus sequences. MiTCR, run with a Q25 quality threshold and the strictest error-elimination algorithm, handled CDR3 identification, clonotype clustering and error correction. Lower-bound total TCR beta diversity was estimated with a nonparametric unseen species model using Euler transformation. TCRdb took the public reads, trimmed them with fastp at Q25, ran MiXCR for clone calling and kept in-frame beta chains. Rows with a matching CDR3 protein are joined into one entry that keeps the most common DNA and genes. The V and J calls reflect TCRdb's pipeline rather than the authors' work. The sample yields about 640,000 distinct CDR3 sequences; roughly 50% were counted once. The ten largest clones add up to more than 35% of the sample.

About this clonotype: The specificity of this receptor is unknown. Relative to the germline gene, one junction end is altered; a read error may explain this.

Systemically healthy Caucasian individuals from Russia, some 38 in total and aged about 6 to 95 years, were included as donors. Ten milliliters of peripheral blood were collected from each donor into EDTA-treated Vacutainer tubes. Ficoll-Paque density-gradient centrifugation was used to isolate PBMCs, with at least 7 million per sample. Total RNA was extracted from PBMCs with Trizol reagent, with at least 5.5 micrograms obtained per sample. The percentages of naive CD45RAhigh/CD27high T cells were determined by flow cytometry on a PBMC aliquot from every donor. Here is what the overall study found, with its caveats: Observed TCR beta diversity per million T cells fell roughly linearly with age, and a significant reduction was already apparent by age roughly 40. Because the CMV infection status of the donors was unknown, age-related changes in expanded clonotypes may potentially have been confounded. Since profiling was done on bulk unsorted PBMCs, naive and antigen-experienced compartments could not be conclusively compared. Estimates of total diversity based on one million sequenced T cells were considered lower bounds and underestimates. The long-lived group showed more naive CD4+ T cells, fewer expanded clones and increased TCR diversity than the aged group, suggesting age selection. A strong correlation was found between observed TCR beta diversity and the percentage of naive T cells measured by flow cytometry.

The sequence came from a man aged 55 to 70 in good health. Sequences were obtained from blood.

In nucleotides, the sequence is TGTGCCAGCAGTCTCCGGGGGACCCGGTACTTC. This encodes CASSLRGTRYF. This chain joins TRBV25-1 to TRBJ2-5; the D gene is possibly TRBD2, with 6 bases matching. The germline V gene gives CDR1 as MGHDK and CDR2 as SYGVNS. Counted from cysteine to phenylalanine, this CDR3 has 11 amino acids. CDR3 DNA is the only sequence kept; it has 33 bases, read in frame from the first base.